This T cell receptor beta chain was recorded in a study of control samples from healthy donors and cancer patients. J was trimmed by 4 bases and V by 8 bases; bases with no gene match: 1. CDR1 is SGHTA, CDR2 FQGNSA, per germline. The CDR3 is made up of 13 amino acids. Libraries were prepared by immunoSEQ multiplex PCR; TCRdb keeps only in-frame clonotypes and omits some of them. The table shows roughly 45,000 clones, with about 86% occurring only once. The chain has TRBV7-2 and TRBJ2-2; 10 bases agree with TRBD2. The sequence was obtained from a woman aged 45-65 years with lung cancer. Sequencing was done on a sample of PBMCs. The chain's CDR3 is CASERGGTGELFF. In nucleotides, the CDR3 is TGTGCCAGCGAGCGGGGGGGCACCGGGGAGCTGTTTTTT.